Each of the 32 T cell receptor beta chains below was sequenced from the same sample in a study of post-analysis software for immune sequencing data. Regarding the study as a whole: The study found TRBV5-6, TRBV5-1 and TRBV20-1 among roughly 5 TRBV segments more frequent in patients than controls.

Their antigen targets remain unknown. Unique molecular identifiers featured in each of the TCR beta cDNA libraries. TCRdb re-called the PCR reads through MiXCR, storing one row per CDR3 protein. The sample shows hundreds of thousands of distinct CDR3 sequences, 59% of them seen only once. Sequencing was done on a sample of blood. All receptors come from a girl aged 2 to 10 with multiple sclerosis.

The rearrangement links TRBV7-9 to TRBJ2-7; 9 nucleotides line up with TRBD2. The CDR3 is 16 residues long. CDR1 SEHNR and CDR2 FQNEAQ come from the germline V gene (reference sequence). The J segment lost 1 base and the V segment lost 0 bases, leaving 4 bases of the junction unmatched. CDR3: CASSLASLAGSYEQYF. Here the CDR3 DNA reads TGTGCCAGCAGCTTAGCTTCACTAGCGGGTTCCTACGAGCAGTACTTC.

The genes are TRBV6-1 and TRBJ2-3; 16 positions agree with TRBD2. This CDR3 has 22 amino acids. Trimming took 8 bases from V and 0 from J; bases not matched to a gene: 20. The germline V gene has CDR1 MNHNS and CDR2 SASEGT. CDR3 sequence (DNA): TGTGCCAGCTCCCCGGGGACGATATTGGGACTAGCGGGGGGGCCGAGCACAGATACGCAGTATTTT. Its protein is CASSPGTILGLAGGPSTDTQYF.

V and J are TRBV5-1 and TRBJ2-3; D perhaps matches TRBD1 (6 bases). Per germline, CDR1 SGHRS and CDR2 YFSETQ. The CDR3 is 15 amino acids. V lost 4 bases, J lost 2 bases, and 14 bases lay in between. CDR3 protein: CASSRGTASTDTQYF. CDR3 coding DNA: TGCGCCAGCAGCAGGGGGACGGCCTCCACAGATACGCAGTATTTT.

The rearrangement joins TRBV7-3 to TRBJ2-3; TRBD2 matches 10 bases. CDR3 size: 16 residues. V was pared by 5 bases and J by 4 bases, with 9 bases of the junction left unmatched. The germline CDR1 and CDR2 sequences are SGHTA and FQGTGA. The CDR3 nucleotides read TGTGCCAGCAGCCCGACGAGCGGGGGGGCGCCAGATACGCAGTATTTT. The encoded protein is CASSPTSGGAPDTQYF.

The table lists this clonotype with a few counts. The rearrangement uses TRBV5-1 and TRBJ1-2, with a tentative D call TRBD1 (5 bases). CDR3 length: 15 residues. The germline V and J ends were trimmed by 0 bases and 0 bases, with 9 bases remaining between them. CDR1 is SGHRS and CDR2 is YFSETQ in the germline V gene. The CDR3 protein is CASSLVSDTNYGYTF. The CDR3 nucleotides read TGCGCCAGCAGCTTGGTTTCGGACACTAACTATGGCTACACCTTC.

To note about this clonotype: One end of the junction varies from germline; a read error may be responsible. This chain connects TRBV6-5 to TRBJ1-6, with D maybe TRBD1 (5 bases). The CDR3 loop spans 14 amino acids. Germline V CDR1 and CDR2: MNHEY, SVGAGI. CDR3 in amino acids: CTSGGPGQGSPLHF. The CDR3 DNA reads as TGTACCAGCGGGGGTCCAGGTCAAGGTTCACCCCTCCACTTT.

Of note for this clonotype: The junction shows a germline mismatch at one end, possibly a read error. The chain has TRBV24-1 and TRBJ2-1, with D possibly being TRBD2 (6 bases). Germline V CDR1 and CDR2: KGHDR, SFDVKD. This CDR3 contains 14 residues. The CDR3 region has the DNA TGTACCACCAGTGATGTGACTAGGCACAATGAGCAGTTCTTC. Translation: CTTSDVTRHNEQFF.

A word on this clonotype: The junction differs from germline at one of its ends, possibly a read error. The chain recombines TRBV7-6 with TRBJ2-3, with D perhaps matching TRBD2 (6 bases). This CDR3 comprises 19 residues. The germline gives CDR1 SGHVS, CDR2 FNYEAQ. The CDR3 loop reads CASSLVLRDSRPLTDTRYF. CDR3 nucleotides: TGTGCCAGCAGCTTAGTGTTAAGGGACTCCCGGCCGCTCACAGATACGCGGTATTTT.

The V call is TRBV5-1, the J call TRBJ2-3; 9 bases fit TRBD2. J was trimmed by 3 bases and V by 5 bases; bases with no gene match: 4. Germline V gene sequence: CDR1 SGHRS, CDR2 YFSETQ. The CDR3 spans 14 residues. The CDR3 DNA reads TGCGCCAGCAGGATGACTAGCGGTACAGATACGCAGTATTTT. This translates into CASRMTSGTDTQYF.

J is TRBJ2-5 and V is TRBV6-5, with 7 nucleotides matching TRBD1. Germline CDR1 and CDR2: MNHEY and SVGAGI. The junction had 6 bases not matched to a gene; V was cut back by 0 bases and J by 5 bases. The CDR3 spans 15 residues. CDR3 sequence: CASSYSNTGDETQYF. CDR3 DNA sequence: TGTGCCAGCAGTTACTCAAATACAGGGGATGAGACCCAGTACTTC.

This clonotype was detected once. This chain joins TRBV5-4 and TRBJ2-1, with 12 bases matching TRBD2. The CDR3 runs to 23 residues. Trimming at V came to 1 base and at J to 8 bases, leaving 28 bases not matched to a gene. Germline loops: CDR1 SGHNT, CDR2 YYREEE (reference sequence). The CDR3 sequence is CASSLQTGVDRPSGRAATDEQFF. The CDR3 DNA sequence: TGTGCCAGCAGCTTGCAGACGGGGGTAGACCGGCCTAGCGGGAGGGCCGCCACGGATGAGCAGTTCTTC. Filled out from reference TRBV5-4 and TRBJ2-1, the complete variable domain reads ETGVTQSPTHLIKTRGQQVTLRCSSQSGHNTVSWYQQALGQGPQFIFQYYREEENGRGNFPPRFSGLQFPNYSSELNVNALELDDSALYLCASSLQTGVDRPSGRAATDEQFFGPGTRLTVL.

This chain links TRBV4-1 with TRBJ2-1, with 10 bases matching TRBD1. Germline values: CDR1 MGHRA, CDR2 YSYEKL. This CDR3 has 13 amino acids. Unmatched junction bases numbered 8, after V lost 10 bases and J lost 8 bases. The DNA of the CDR3 is TGCGCCAACGGGGACAGGGGCGAAGATGAGCAGTTCTTC. Protein sequence: CANGDRGEDEQFF.

V and J are TRBV7-2 and TRBJ2-1, with 9 bases matching TRBD2. V lost 1 base to trimming and J lost 5 bases; unmatched junction nucleotides: 3. CDR3 length equals 15 residues. Germline values: CDR1 SGHTA, CDR2 FQGNSA. The chain's CDR3 is CASSLVAGGDNEQFF. CDR3 in DNA: TGTGCCAGCAGCTTAGTCGCGGGGGGGGACAATGAGCAGTTCTTC.

This rearrangement joins TRBV29-1 to TRBJ2-7; 8 positions match TRBD2. Unmatched junction bases numbered 7, after V lost 6 bases and J lost 6 bases. This CDR3 spans 12 amino acids. Per germline, CDR1 SQVTM and CDR2 ANQGSEA. The CDR3 sequence: CSVDIAGSEQYF. Written as DNA, the CDR3 is TGCAGCGTCGATATAGCGGGATCCGAGCAGTACTTC.

The CDR3 coding sequence is TGTGCCAGCAGCCCCGGGACTAGCGACTCCTACGAGCAGTACTTC. Its protein product is CASSPGTSDSYEQYF. The rearrangement uses TRBV4-2 and TRBJ2-7; 10 nucleotides line up with TRBD2. This CDR3 is 15 amino acids long. Germline V gene sequence: CDR1 LGHNA, CDR2 YNFKEQ. Unmatched junction bases numbered 3, after V lost 4 bases and J lost 0 bases.

The chain is built from TRBV6-1 and TRBJ1-5; D remains unclear. Germline-derived CDR1 and CDR2 are MNHNS and SASEGT. CDR3 length equals 14 residues. V lost 6 bases, J lost 1 base, and 10 bases lay in between. The CDR3 nucleotides are TGTGCCAGCAGCGAGGCCCTGAGCAATCAGCCCCAGCATTTT. Translation gives CASSEALSNQPQHF.

The chain uses TRBV7-2 and TRBJ2-3; D unresolved. V was trimmed by 3 bases and J by 0 bases, leaving 13 bases between them. The CDR3 extends over 16 amino acids. The germline V gene encodes CDR1 SGHTA and CDR2 FQGNSA. The CDR3 sequence: CASSFSGLQSTDTQYF. In DNA form, the CDR3 reads TGTGCCAGCAGCTTCTCGGGCCTTCAAAGCACAGATACGCAGTATTTT.

The chain recombines TRBV29-1 with TRBJ1-1; unclear D gene. Per germline, CDR1 SQVTM and CDR2 ANQGSEA. Trimming stripped 6 bases from V and 1 base from J, with 12 bases between. The CDR3 length is 13 residues. In DNA, the CDR3 is TGCAGCGTCGCTAAGACCCCGAACACTGAAGCTTTCTTT. This translates into CSVAKTPNTEAFF.

V usage is TRBV7-3 and J usage is TRBJ2-1, with 14 bases matching TRBD2. This CDR3 spans 17 amino acids. Germline V lookup: CDR1 SGHTA, CDR2 FQGTGA. V lost 4 bases, J lost 9 bases, and 11 bases stayed unmatched. This chain's CDR3 is CASSSDSGLAGDTEQFF. CDR3 nucleotides: TGTGCCAGCAGCTCCGACTCGGGACTAGCGGGAGATACTGAGCAGTTCTTC.

This clonotype showed up just a few times. The chain carries TRBV12-3 or TRBV12-4 and TRBJ2-1, with D possibly being TRBD2 (5 bases). The CDR3 loop spans 14 amino acids. Trimming removed 5 bases from V and 0 bases from J, with 8 bases in between. CDR3 bases: TGTGCCAGCAGTGGGGAGATCTCCTACAATGAGCAGTTCTTC. Amino acids: CASSGEISYNEQFF.

The rearrangement joins TRBV6-6 to TRBJ2-3, with D possibly matching TRBD2 (5 bases). V was shortened by 0 bases and J by 0 bases, with 13 bases between the two germline ends. This CDR3 comprises 17 residues. Germline values: CDR1 MNHNY, CDR2 SVGAGI (reference sequence). The CDR3: CASSYSKERLSTDTQYF. CDR3 bases: TGTGCCAGCAGTTACTCGAAGGAGCGGCTAAGCACAGATACGCAGTATTTT.

The chain carries TRBV29-1 and TRBJ2-1, with D perhaps assigned TRBD1 or TRBD2 (5 bases each). The CDR3 contains 12 residues. Per the germline V gene, CDR1 is SQVTM and CDR2 is ANQGSEA. With 6 bases removed from V and 1 base from J, the gap between germline ends came to 7 bases. The CDR3 region is CSVWGSYNEQFF. The CDR3 DNA follows: TGCAGCGTGTGGGGGTCCTACAATGAGCAGTTCTTC.

Note on this clonotype: Relative to the germline gene, one junction end is altered; a read error may explain this. The rearrangement links TRBV5-1 to TRBJ2-5, with D unresolved. The germline gives CDR1 SGHRS, CDR2 YFSETQ. CDR3 length: 11 residues. The CDR3 region is CASSEQGTQYF. The CDR3 bases are TGCGCCAGCAGCGAACAAGGGACCCAGTACTTC.

The chain has TRBV30 and TRBJ2-7; D is unclear. Germline V lookup: CDR1 GTSNPN, CDR2 SVGIG (reference sequence). Trimming removed 3 bases from V and 7 bases from J, with 22 bases in between. This CDR3 spans 15 amino acids. In DNA form, the CDR3 reads TGTGCCTGGAGAGGCCGACAATTGGGTGATGGGGAGCAGTACTTC. Translation: CAWRGRQLGDGEQYF.

This clonotype has a handful of counts. This chain uses TRBV5-1 with TRBJ2-1; tentative D call: TRBD1 (6 bases). Germline CDR1 SGHRS, CDR2 YFSETQ. V lost 6 bases to trimming and J lost 8 bases, with 21 bases between them. This CDR3 has 15 amino acids. The CDR3 nucleotides are TGCGCCAGCAAAGGGGAGTACAGGGATCCGGATGAGCAGTTCTTC. Its translation is CASKGEYRDPDEQFF.

The V gene is TRBV20-1, the J gene TRBJ2-3; D not certain. The CDR3 spans 13 residues. Germline lookup yields CDR1 DFQATT and CDR2 SNEGSKA (reference sequence). With 4 bases removed from V and 0 bases from J, the gap between germline ends came to 8 bases. This CDR3 reads CSATYRSTDTQYF. The CDR3 nucleotides read TGCAGTGCTACCTACCGGAGCACAGATACGCAGTATTTT.

The chain recombines TRBV11-2 with TRBJ1-1, with D maybe TRBD1 (6 bases). Germline-derived CDR1 and CDR2 are SGHAT and FQNNGV. Trimming cost V 1 base and J 12 bases, with 12 bases left between them. The CDR3 has 12 residues. CDR3 loop: CASSLAGAMTFF. The CDR3 DNA follows: TGTGCCAGCAGCTTAGCGGGGGCGATGACTTTCTTT.

The J gene is TRBJ2-3, the V gene TRBV7-9, with D possibly matching TRBD2 (5 bases). The CDR3 has 15 residues. Germline V CDR1 and CDR2: SEHNR, FQNEAQ (reference sequence). The V end lost 2 bases, the J end lost 3 bases, and 12 bases lay between the germline ends. The CDR3 DNA is TGTGCCAGCAGCTTACGCCGGGGAATAACAGATACGCAGTATTTT. Translation: CASSLRRGITDTQYF.

This chain uses TRBV5-6 with TRBJ2-5, with D tentatively TRBD2 (5 bases). Germline values: CDR1 SGHDT, CDR2 YYEEEE. CDR3 size: 17 residues. The V gene lost 0 bases and the J gene lost 3 bases, with 18 bases spanning the gap. CDR3 in amino acids: CASSLGLFTGYEETQYF. In nucleotides, the CDR3 is TGTGCCAGCAGCTTGGGCCTTTTTACGGGGTATGAAGAGACCCAGTACTTC.

This clonotype was recorded a few times. In nucleotides, the CDR3 is TGTGCCAGCAGTTTCGGGGGTCCCAACTATGGCTACACCTTC. Protein product: CASSFGGPNYGYTF. The V and J genes are TRBV12-3 or TRBV12-4 and TRBJ1-2; D possibly corresponds to TRBD1 (5 bases). Between the trimmed V and J ends, which lost 3 bases and 2 bases, there was a span of 10 bases. The CDR3 covers 14 residues.

The rearrangement joins TRBV24-1 to TRBJ1-2; D possibly corresponds to TRBD1 (6 bases). The V gene lost 4 bases and the J gene lost 2 bases, with 25 bases spanning the gap. Germline CDR1 reads KGHDR; CDR2 reads SFDVKD. The CDR3 covers 19 residues. CDR3 sequence reads: CATSDPIRRGARENYGYTF. The CDR3 bases are TGTGCCACCAGTGACCCAATCCGTCGGGGGGCCCGGGAAAACTATGGCTACACCTTC.

This clonotype was found once. The chain links TRBV18 to TRBJ1-2, with 7 bases fitting TRBD1. Germline V lookup: CDR1 KGHSH, CDR2 LQKENI. The ends lost 2 bases at V and 4 bases at J; junction bases unmatched: 4. This CDR3 contains 14 residues. CDR3 sequence reads: CASSPTGASYGYTF. In DNA form, the CDR3 reads TGTGCCAGCTCACCAACAGGGGCGTCCTATGGCTACACCTTC.